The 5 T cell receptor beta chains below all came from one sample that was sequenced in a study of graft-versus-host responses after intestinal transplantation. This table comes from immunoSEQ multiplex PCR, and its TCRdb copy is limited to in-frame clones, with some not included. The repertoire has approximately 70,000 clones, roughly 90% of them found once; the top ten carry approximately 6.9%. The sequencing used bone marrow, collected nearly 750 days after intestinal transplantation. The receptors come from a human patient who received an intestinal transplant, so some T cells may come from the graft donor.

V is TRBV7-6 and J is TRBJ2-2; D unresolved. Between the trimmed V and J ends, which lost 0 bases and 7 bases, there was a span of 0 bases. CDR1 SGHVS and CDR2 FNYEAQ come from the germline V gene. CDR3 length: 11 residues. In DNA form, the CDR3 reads TGTGCCAGCAGCTTAGCCGGGGAGCTGTTTTTT. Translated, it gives CASSLAGELFF.

DNA of the CDR3: TGTGCCAGTACCCCTGGGGGGTCGTCTAACTATGGCTACACCTTC. Its translation is CASTPGGSSNYGYTF. The rearrangement links TRBV19 to TRBJ1-2; D may be TRBD1 (5 bases). The germline CDR1 and CDR2 sequences are LNHDA and SQIVND (reference sequence). The CDR3 extends over 15 amino acids. V was trimmed by 7 bases and J by 0 bases, leaving 15 bases between them.

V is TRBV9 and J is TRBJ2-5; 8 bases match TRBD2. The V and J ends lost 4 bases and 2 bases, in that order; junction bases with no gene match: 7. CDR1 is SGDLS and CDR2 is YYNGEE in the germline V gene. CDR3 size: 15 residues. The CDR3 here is CASSSGGSSQETQYF. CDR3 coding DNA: TGTGCCAGCAGCTCGGGGGGGTCCTCTCAAGAGACCCAGTACTTC.

CDR3 loop: CASSADLGGDGYTF. The CDR3 DNA sequence: TGTGCCAGCAGCGCCGACCTGGGAGGGGACGGCTACACCTTC. V gene TRBV9 combines with J gene TRBJ1-2; TRBD1 is a possible D gene (5 bases). The CDR3 has 14 amino acids. Trimming left V 3 bases short and J 8 bases short, with 17 bases between. Germline V gene data show CDR1 as SGDLS and CDR2 as YYNGEE.

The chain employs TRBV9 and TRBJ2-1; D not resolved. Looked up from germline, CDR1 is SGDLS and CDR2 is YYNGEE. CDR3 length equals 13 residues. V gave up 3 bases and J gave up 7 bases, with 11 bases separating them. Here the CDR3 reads CASSAWGINEQFF. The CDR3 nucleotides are TGTGCCAGCAGCGCTTGGGGTATTAATGAGCAGTTCTTC.